Sequencing of this T cell receptor beta chain was carried out in a study of blood T cell repertoires in COVID-19. Study details: Sources were T cells, B-cell-depleted T cells, or PBMCs; the material itself was cDNA or gDNA.

Original methodology: Reference gene primer amplification in the assay estimated nucleated cell counts. Measured with immunoSEQ multiplex PCR; TCRdb has only the in-frame clones, and not every one. V, J and clone size derive from that table, while D and trimming were established from the DNA sequence. The sample records roughly 300,000 clones, 75% to 95% being singletons. Germline values: CDR1 LNHDA, CDR2 SQIVND (reference sequence). CDR3 length equals 17 residues. Trimming at V came to 5 bases and at J to 2 bases, leaving 5 bases not matched to a gene. This sequence originates from a woman in her twenties or thirties with COVID-19, enrolled during active disease. The rearrangement uses TRBV19 and TRBJ2-1; 14 nucleotides agree with TRBD2. Sequenced input: peripheral blood. CDR3 residues: CASSAGGLAGAYNEQFF. Here the CDR3 DNA reads TGTGCCAGTAGTGCCGGGGGACTAGCGGGAGCCTACAATGAGCAGTTCTTC.